This T cell receptor beta chain was observed in a study of T-cell memory formation after mild COVID-19. Broader study findings: CD4/CD8 balance characterized clones contracting day 15 to 85, and CD4+ skew characterized later expanders. Researchers found some responding clones in pre-infection memory, a sign that cross-reactive memory joined.

TCR alpha and TCR beta cDNA libraries carrying sample barcodes and UMIs came from 5'RACE with constant-segment primers. TCRdb reanalysed the 5' RACE reads using MiXCR and keeps one entry per CDR3 protein. Among approximately 180,000 distinct CDR3 sequences, roughly 17% were seen once, and the ten largest hold roughly 2.1%. This CDR3 is built from 15 residues. Germline V gene sequence: CDR1 MGHRA, CDR2 YSYEKL. Between the trimmed V and J ends, which lost 1 base and 2 bases, there was a span of 10 bases. This clonotype was observed at least ten times. What it recognizes is unknown. The V gene is TRBV4-1, the J gene TRBJ2-3, with no clear D. The TCR comes from an adult woman who had mild COVID-19 (a few samples of this study predate the infection). Cell type and time point are not known. Input material: PBMCs or a T cell subset sorted from them (not recorded which). CDR3 sequence reads: CASSQAAYSTDTQYF. The CDR3 nucleotides are TGCGCCAGCAGCCAAGCCGCCTATTCCACAGATACGCAGTATTTT.